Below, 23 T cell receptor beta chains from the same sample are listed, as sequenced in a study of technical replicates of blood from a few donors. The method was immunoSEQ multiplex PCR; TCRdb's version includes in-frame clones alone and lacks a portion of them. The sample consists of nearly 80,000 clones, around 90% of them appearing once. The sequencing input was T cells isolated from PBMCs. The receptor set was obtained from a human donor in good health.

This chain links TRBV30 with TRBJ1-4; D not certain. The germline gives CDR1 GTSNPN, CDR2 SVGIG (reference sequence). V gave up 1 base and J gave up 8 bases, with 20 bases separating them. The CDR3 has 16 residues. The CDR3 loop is CAWSGLAGPGGEKLFF. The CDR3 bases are TGTGCCTGGAGTGGCTTAGCCGGGCCGGGAGGAGAAAAACTGTTTTTT.

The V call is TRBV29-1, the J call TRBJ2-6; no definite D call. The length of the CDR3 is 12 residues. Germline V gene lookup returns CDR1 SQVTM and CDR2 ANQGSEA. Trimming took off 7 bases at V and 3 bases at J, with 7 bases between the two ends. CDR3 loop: CSAWSGANVLTF. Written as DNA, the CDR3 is TGCAGCGCCTGGAGTGGGGCCAACGTCCTGACTTTC. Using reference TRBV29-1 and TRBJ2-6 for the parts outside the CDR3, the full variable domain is SAVISQKPSRDICQRGTSLTIQCQVDSQVTMMFWYRQQPGQSLTLIATANQGSEATYESGFVIDKFPISRPNLTFSTLTVSNMSPEDSSIYLCSAWSGANVLTFGAGSRLTVL.

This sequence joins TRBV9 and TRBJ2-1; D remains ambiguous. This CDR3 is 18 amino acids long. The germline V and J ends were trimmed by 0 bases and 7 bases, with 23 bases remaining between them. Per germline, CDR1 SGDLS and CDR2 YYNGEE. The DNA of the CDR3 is TGTGCCAGCAGCGTAGCCCCTTTAGTAGCTCAATCCGGGAATGAGCAGTTCTTC. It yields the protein CASSVAPLVAQSGNEQFF. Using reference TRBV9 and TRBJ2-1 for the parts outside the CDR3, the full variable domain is DSGVTQTPKHLITATGQRVTLRCSPRSGDLSVYWYQQSLDQGLQFLIQYYNGEERAKGNILERFSAQQFPDLHSELNLSSLELGDSALYFCASSVAPLVAQSGNEQFFGPGTRLTVL.

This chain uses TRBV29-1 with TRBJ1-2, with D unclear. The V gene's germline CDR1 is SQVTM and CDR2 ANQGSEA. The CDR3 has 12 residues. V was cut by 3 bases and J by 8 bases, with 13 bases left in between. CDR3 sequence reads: CSVDRSGRGYTF. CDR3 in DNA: TGCAGCGTTGACCGGTCCGGGAGGGGCTACACCTTC.

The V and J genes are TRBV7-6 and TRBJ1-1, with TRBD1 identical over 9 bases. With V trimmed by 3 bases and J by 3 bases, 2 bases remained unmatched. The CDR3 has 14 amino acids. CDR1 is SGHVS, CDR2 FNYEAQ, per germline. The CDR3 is CASSFWDRDTEAFF. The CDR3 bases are TGTGCCAGCAGCTTCTGGGACAGGGACACTGAAGCTTTCTTT. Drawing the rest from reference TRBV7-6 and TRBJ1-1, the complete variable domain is GAGVSQSPRYKVTKRGQDVALRCDPISGHVSLYWYRQALGQGPEFLTYFNYEAQQDKSGLPNDRFSAERPEGSISTLTIQRTEQRDSAMYRCASSFWDRDTEAFFGQGTRLTVV.

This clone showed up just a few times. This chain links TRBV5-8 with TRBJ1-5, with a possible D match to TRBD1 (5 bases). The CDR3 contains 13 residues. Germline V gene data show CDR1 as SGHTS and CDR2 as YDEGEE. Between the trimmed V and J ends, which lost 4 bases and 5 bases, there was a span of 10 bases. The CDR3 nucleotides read TGTGCCAGCAGCACTGGGGCAGATCAGCCCCAGCATTTT. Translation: CASSTGADQPQHF.

CDR3 residues: CAISRTDTSYEQYF. The CDR3 DNA reads TGTGCCATCAGTCGGACAGATACATCCTACGAGCAGTACTTC. V gene TRBV10-3 combines with J gene TRBJ2-7; D perhaps matches TRBD1 (6 bases). Germline CDR1 and CDR2: ENHRY and SYGVKD. The CDR3 runs to 14 residues. Between the trimmed V and J ends, which lost 5 bases and 1 base, there was a span of 12 bases.

The chain's CDR3 is CSVLGGIFYNEQFF. The CDR3 region has the DNA TGCAGCGTTTTAGGGGGAATTTTCTACAATGAGCAGTTCTTC. J is TRBJ2-1 and V is TRBV29-1; D perhaps matches TRBD1 (6 bases). This CDR3 has 14 residues. CDR1 SQVTM and CDR2 ANQGSEA come from the germline V gene. Between the trimmed V and J ends, which lost 5 bases and 3 bases, there was a span of 14 bases.

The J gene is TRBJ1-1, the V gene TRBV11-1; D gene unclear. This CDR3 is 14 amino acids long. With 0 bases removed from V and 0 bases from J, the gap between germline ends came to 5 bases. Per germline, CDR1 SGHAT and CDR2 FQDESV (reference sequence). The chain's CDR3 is CASSLARVNTEAFF. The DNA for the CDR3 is TGTGCCAGCAGCTTAGCGAGAGTGAACACTGAAGCTTTCTTT.

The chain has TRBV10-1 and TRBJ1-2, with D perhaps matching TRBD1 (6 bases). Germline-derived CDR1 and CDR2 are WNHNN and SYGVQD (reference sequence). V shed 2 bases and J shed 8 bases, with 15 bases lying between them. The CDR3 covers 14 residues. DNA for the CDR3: TGCGCCAGCAGTGAGACTCCGGGAGGGGGGGGCTACACCTTC. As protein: CASSETPGGGGYTF.

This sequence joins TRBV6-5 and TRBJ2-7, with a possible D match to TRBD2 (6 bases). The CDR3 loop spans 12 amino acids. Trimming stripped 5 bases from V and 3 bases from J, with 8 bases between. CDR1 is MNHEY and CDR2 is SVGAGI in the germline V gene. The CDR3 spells CASSGGFYEQYF. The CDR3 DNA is TGTGCCAGCAGTGGGGGGTTCTACGAGCAGTACTTC.

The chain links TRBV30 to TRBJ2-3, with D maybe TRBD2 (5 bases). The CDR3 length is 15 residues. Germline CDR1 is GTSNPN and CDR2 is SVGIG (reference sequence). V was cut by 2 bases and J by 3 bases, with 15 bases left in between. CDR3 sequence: CAWSTGLSGTDTQYF. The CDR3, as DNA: TGTGCCTGGAGTACTGGACTTTCGGGGACAGATACGCAGTATTTT. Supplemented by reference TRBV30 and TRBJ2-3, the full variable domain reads SQTIHQWPATLVQPVGSPLSLECTVEGTSNPNLYWYRQAAGRGLQLLFYSVGIGQISSEVPQNLSASRPQDRQFILSSKKLLLSDSGFYLCAWSTGLSGTDTQYFGPGTRLTVL.

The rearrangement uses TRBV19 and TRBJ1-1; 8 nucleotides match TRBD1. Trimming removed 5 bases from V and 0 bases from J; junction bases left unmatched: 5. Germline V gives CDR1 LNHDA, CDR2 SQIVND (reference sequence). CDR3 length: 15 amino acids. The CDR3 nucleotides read TGTGCCAGTAGTCTAGGACAGGGTATGAACACTGAAGCTTTCTTT. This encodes CASSLGQGMNTEAFF.

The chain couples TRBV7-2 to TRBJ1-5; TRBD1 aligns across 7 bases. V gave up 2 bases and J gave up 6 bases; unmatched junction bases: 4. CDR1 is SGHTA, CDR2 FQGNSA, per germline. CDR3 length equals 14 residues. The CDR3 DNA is TGTGCCAGCAGCTTACCAGGGGGTATTCAGCCCCAGCATTTT. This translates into CASSLPGGIQPQHF.

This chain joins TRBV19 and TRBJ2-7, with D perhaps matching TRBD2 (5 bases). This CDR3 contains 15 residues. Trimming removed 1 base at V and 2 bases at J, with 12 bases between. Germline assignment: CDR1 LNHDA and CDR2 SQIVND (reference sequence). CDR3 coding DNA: TGTGCCAGTAGTATAGCCACAGCGGTAGCCTACGAGCAGTACTTC. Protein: CASSIATAVAYEQYF.

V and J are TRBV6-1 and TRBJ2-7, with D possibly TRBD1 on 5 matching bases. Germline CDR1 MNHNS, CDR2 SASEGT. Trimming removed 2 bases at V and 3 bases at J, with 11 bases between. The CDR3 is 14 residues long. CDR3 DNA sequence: TGTGCCAGCAGTGAAAGGAGACAGCACTACGAGCAGTACTTC. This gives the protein CASSERRQHYEQYF.

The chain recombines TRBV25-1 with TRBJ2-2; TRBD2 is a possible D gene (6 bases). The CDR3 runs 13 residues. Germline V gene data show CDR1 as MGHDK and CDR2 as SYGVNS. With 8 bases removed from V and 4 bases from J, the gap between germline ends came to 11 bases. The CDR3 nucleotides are TGTGCCAGCGGTGGAGGGTTCACCGGGGAGCTGTTTTTT. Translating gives CASGGGFTGELFF.

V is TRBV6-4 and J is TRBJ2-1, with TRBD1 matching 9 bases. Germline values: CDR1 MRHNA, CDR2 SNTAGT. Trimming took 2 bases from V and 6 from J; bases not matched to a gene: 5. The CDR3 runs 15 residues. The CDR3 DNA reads TGTGCCAGCAGTGACCGGGACAGGGTGGTCAATGAGCAGTTCTTC. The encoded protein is CASSDRDRVVNEQFF.

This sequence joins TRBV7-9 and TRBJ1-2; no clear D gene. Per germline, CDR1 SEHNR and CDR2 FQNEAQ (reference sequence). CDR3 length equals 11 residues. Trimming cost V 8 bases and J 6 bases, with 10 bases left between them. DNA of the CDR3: TGTGCCAGCCCCTCGGGAAATGGCTACACCTTC. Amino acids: CASPSGNGYTF.

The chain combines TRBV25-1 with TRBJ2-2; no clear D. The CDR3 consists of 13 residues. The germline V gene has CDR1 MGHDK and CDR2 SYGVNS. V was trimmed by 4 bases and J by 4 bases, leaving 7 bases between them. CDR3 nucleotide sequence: TGTGCCAGCAGTGGTTATCGCACCGGGGAGCTGTTTTTT. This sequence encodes CASSGYRTGELFF.

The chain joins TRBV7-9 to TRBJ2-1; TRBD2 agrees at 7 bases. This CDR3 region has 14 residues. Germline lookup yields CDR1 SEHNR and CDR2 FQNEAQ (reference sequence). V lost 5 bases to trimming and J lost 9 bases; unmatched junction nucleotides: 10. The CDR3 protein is CASSLNLGGSEQFF. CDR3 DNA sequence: TGTGCCAGCAGCCTCAACCTGGGGGGGAGTGAGCAGTTCTTC. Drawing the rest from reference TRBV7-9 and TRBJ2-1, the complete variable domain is DTGVSQNPRHKITKRGQNVTFRCDPISEHNRLYWYRQTLGQGPEFLTYFQNEAQLEKSRLLSDRFSAERPKGSFSTLEIQRTEQGDSAMYLCASSLNLGGSEQFFGPGTRLTVL.

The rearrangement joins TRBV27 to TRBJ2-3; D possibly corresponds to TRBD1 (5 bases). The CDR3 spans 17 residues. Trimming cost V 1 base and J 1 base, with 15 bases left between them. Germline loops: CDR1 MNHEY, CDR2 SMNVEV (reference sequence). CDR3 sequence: CASSLYFATEGTDTQYF. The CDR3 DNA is TGTGCCAGCAGTTTATATTTCGCGACAGAGGGCACAGATACGCAGTATTTT.

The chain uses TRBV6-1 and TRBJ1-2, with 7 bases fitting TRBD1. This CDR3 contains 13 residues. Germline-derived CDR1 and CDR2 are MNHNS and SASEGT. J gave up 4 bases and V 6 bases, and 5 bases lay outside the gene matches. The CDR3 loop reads CASREGAGYGYTF. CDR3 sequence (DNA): TGTGCCAGCAGGGAGGGGGCCGGCTATGGCTACACCTTC.